The 18 T cell receptor beta chains presented below share a single source sample, sequenced in a study of tumor and adjacent non-tumor tissue in lung cancer. The template was RNA from unsorted bulk tissue. This non-tumor lung sample came from over 3 cm beyond the tumor edge. Three rounds of nested PCR, following a modified ARM-PCR protocol, produced the TCRbeta library. TCRdb used MiXCR to reprocess the multiplex PCR reads, holding one entry per CDR3 protein. The sample records some 80,000 distinct CDR3 sequences, around 76% being singletons. The sample taken for sequencing was distant non-tumor lung tissue. The receptors were gathered from a woman aged 45 to 65 with non-small cell lung cancer.

As for this clonotype: The germline gene is not matched at one end of the junction; a read error may be the cause. The chain recombines TRBV6-5 with TRBJ2-3, with D perhaps matching TRBD2 (6 bases). The CDR3 has 13 amino acids. Germline V gene lookup returns CDR1 MNHEY and CDR2 SVGAGI. The CDR3 spells CASSYTREGTQYF. DNA of the CDR3: TGTGCCAGCAGTTACACGCGGGAAGGTACGCAATATTTT.

This clonotype was observed at least ten times. The chain combines TRBV20-1 with TRBJ2-2; 12 positions match TRBD2. CDR3 length: 17 residues. Trimming cost V 0 bases and J 5 bases; bases outside gene matches: 7. CDR1 is DFQATT and CDR2 is SNEGSKA in the germline V gene (reference sequence). The chain's CDR3 is CSARDNLAGGETGELFF. In nucleotides, the CDR3 is TGCAGTGCTAGAGATAACCTAGCGGGAGGGGAGACCGGGGAGCTGTTTTTT.

J is TRBJ2-3 and V is TRBV6-2 or TRBV6-3; no clear D gene. Germline CDR1 and CDR2: MNHEY and SVGEGT. The CDR3 loop spans 10 amino acids. Trimming took off 7 bases at V and 12 bases at J, with 11 bases between the two ends. CDR3 DNA sequence: TGTGCCAGCAATAGAGGTACACAGTATTTT. This gives the protein CASNRGTQYF.

As regards this clonotype: One end of the junction varies from germline; a read error may be responsible. CDR3 sequence: CASSPEGQVNTETFF. In nucleotides, the CDR3 is TGTGCCAGTAGCCCAGAGGGACAGGTAAACACTGAAACTTTCTTT. The rearrangement uses TRBV4-2 and TRBJ1-1, with 8 bases identical to TRBD1. The CDR3 covers 15 residues. Germline values: CDR1 LGHNA, CDR2 YNFKEQ.

This clonotype was seen repeatedly, ten times or more. The genes are TRBV4-2 and TRBJ1-4, with a tentative D call TRBD1 (5 bases). Germline V gives CDR1 LGHNA, CDR2 YNFKEQ. V shed 0 bases and J shed 4 bases, with 9 bases lying between them. This CDR3 has 15 amino acids. CDR3 sequence (DNA): TGTGCCAGCAGCCAAGACCAGGGAGATAATGAAAAACTGTTTTTT. This sequence encodes CASSQDQGDNEKLFF.

With respect to this clonotype: A junction boundary mismatches the germline segment, possibly from a read error. V and J are TRBV11-2 and TRBJ2-1; D is ambiguous. CDR3 length: 13 residues. Germline V gene sequence: CDR1 SGHAT, CDR2 FQNNGV. The DNA for the CDR3 is TGTACCAGTAGCTTAGAAGACAACAATGAGCAGCTCTTC. Its protein product is CTSSLEDNNEQLF.

This clonotype was picked up one time. This chain joins TRBV29-1 and TRBJ2-1, with 9 bases that match TRBD1. The CDR3 loop spans 16 amino acids. CDR1 and CDR2 (germline): SQVTM, ANQGSEA. Unmatched junction bases numbered 16, after V lost 6 bases and J lost 7 bases. The CDR3 coding sequence is TGCAGCGTCCCCAGTGGCGGGACAGGGAGAGATAATGAGCAGTTCTTC. Translation gives CSVPSGGTGRDNEQFF.

Regarding this clonotype: A much larger clone lies a single base off, so this may be a read error. The chain joins TRBV20-1 to TRBJ2-7; possibly TRBD1 for D (6 bases). V was trimmed by 0 bases and J by 3 bases, leaving 12 bases between them. Germline V gene data show CDR1 as DFQATT and CDR2 as SNEGSKA (reference sequence). CDR3 length: 14 residues. CDR3 in DNA: TGCAGTGCTAGAGATCCCGAGACAGGCTACGAGCAGTACTTC. Residues: CSARDPETGYEQYF.

This clonotype has only a few counts. The junction and the germline gene differ at one end; a read error may be behind it. V usage is TRBV5-1 and J usage is TRBJ2-6, with D perhaps matching TRBD1 (5 bases). CDR1 and CDR2 from the germline V gene are SGHRS and YFSETQ. There are 16 residues in the CDR3. The CDR3 DNA sequence: TGCGCCTGCAGTACAGGCGACATCTCTGGGGCCAACGTCCTGACTTTC. Encoded protein: CACSTGDISGANVLTF. Complete variable domain (other parts from reference TRBV5-1 and TRBJ2-6): KAGVTQTPRYLIKTRGQQVTLSCSPISGHRSVSWYQQTPGQGLQFLFEYFSETQRNKGNFPGRFSGRQFSNSRSEMNVSTLELGDSALYLCACSTGDISGANVLTFGAGSRLTVL.

This clonotype was seen at least ten times. The V gene is TRBV18, the J gene TRBJ2-1, with D uncertain. Germline CDR1 and CDR2: KGHSH and LQKENI. The ends were cut back, 3 bases at V and 7 bases at J, with 10 bases in the middle. CDR3 length: 13 amino acids. CDR3 sequence reads: CASSPPSWNEQFF. The CDR3 bases are TGTGCCAGCTCACCTCCTAGTTGGAATGAGCAGTTCTTC.

V and J are TRBV12-3 or TRBV12-4 and TRBJ1-6, with D maybe TRBD1 (6 bases). The CDR3 sequence is 13 residues long. The ends were cut back, 7 bases at V and 11 bases at J, with 15 bases in the middle. The chain's CDR3 is CASNDYREPPLHF. DNA of the CDR3: TGTGCCAGCAACGATTACAGGGAACCACCCCTCCACTTT.

The V call is TRBV6-5, the J call TRBJ2-3; no clear D gene. Between the trimmed V and J ends, which lost 0 bases and 3 bases, there was a span of 7 bases. The CDR3 sequence is 14 residues long. Germline-derived CDR1 and CDR2 are MNHEY and SVGAGI. CDR3 protein: CASSYSRMTDTQYF. The CDR3 DNA sequence: TGTGCCAGCAGTTACTCAAGAATGACAGATACGCAGTATTTT.

This clonotype was observed at least ten times. The V call is TRBV7-8, the J call TRBJ1-1; a weak D match, TRBD1 (6 bases). Trimming removed 5 bases at V and 1 base at J, with 20 bases between. The CDR3 spans 17 residues. Germline loops: CDR1 SGHVS, CDR2 FQNEAQ. The CDR3 reads CASSPYPPTGTNTEAFF. In DNA form, the CDR3 reads TGTGCCAGCAGCCCATACCCTCCTACAGGGACGAACACTGAAGCTTTCTTT.

Regarding this clonotype: A read error may produce the germline difference seen at one junction end. DNA of the CDR3: TGTGCCAGGAGCCTGACGACAGACTACTATGACTACACCTTC. This codes for CARSLTTDYYDYTF. This chain connects TRBV11-1 to TRBJ1-2; TRBD1 is a possible D gene (5 bases). Germline CDR1 is SGHAT and CDR2 is FQDESV (reference sequence). The CDR3 has 14 residues.

This clonotype was recorded once. The final CDR3 position lacks the conserved phenylalanine or tryptophan, pointing to a likely read error. The chain has TRBV11-2 and TRBJ2-1; D call uncertain. The CDR3 has 12 amino acids. Germline loops: CDR1 SGHAT, CDR2 FQNNGV. CDR3 sequence (DNA): TGTGCAAGCAGCCCGTCCGACAATGAGCAGTTCTCA. Translated: CASSPSDNEQFS.

A remark on this clonotype: Germline and junction disagree at one end, which may indicate a read error. The chain carries TRBV5-5 and TRBJ2-7, with D perhaps TRBD1 (5 bases). Germline V gene sequence: CDR1 SGHKS, CDR2 YYEKEE (reference sequence). The CDR3 totals 16 residues. Written as DNA, the CDR3 is TGTGCCAGCTGGTCCTCCATTTTCGACAGAGCCTACGAGCAATACTTC. The encoded protein is CASWSSIFDRAYEQYF.

A single count supports this clonotype. Germline and junction disagree at one end, which may indicate a read error. The V gene is TRBV6-5, the J gene TRBJ2-3; possible D gene TRBD2, 6 bases. CDR3 length: 16 amino acids. Germline CDR1 reads MNHEY; CDR2 reads SVGAGI. The CDR3 sequence: CVSSPPRPGAAGTQYF. CDR3 DNA: TGTGTCAGCAGTCCCCCGCGGCCGGGAGCGGCAGGTACGCAGTATTTT.

Details on this clonotype: In this CDR3 the conserved last residue, phenylalanine or tryptophan, is missing, so a read error is likely. The V gene is TRBV6-5, the J gene TRBJ2-3, with D unclear. With 10 bases removed from V and 5 bases from J, the gap between germline ends came to 16 bases. The CDR3 has 13 residues. Germline assignment: CDR1 MNHEY and CDR2 SVGAGI. The CDR3 nucleotides read TGTGCCAATAGTTACACGTGGGAAGATACGCAGTATTTA. Amino acid sequence: CANSYTWEDTQYL.